These T cell receptor beta chains were read from a single sample in a study of T cell responses to AZD1222 COVID-19 vaccine. The data were produced by immunoSEQ multiplex PCR, yet TCRdb's version contains in-frame clones alone and is incomplete. The repertoire includes fewer than 120,000 clones, less than 95% of them detected once, and under 10% sits in the top ten. The sample was peripheral blood, taken on day 0 of AZD1222 vaccination. These receptors were obtained from an adult in good health. Both conserved end residues are part of each CDR3. Each record gives: clone size, D gene, CDR3 length, V gene, J gene, CDR3 protein, CDR3 DNA. A D gene is named only where the DNA matches it firmly. Rows give clone size only sometimes, using once, few, many, or a class for an expanded clone.

>few|TRBD1|16|TRBV5-6|TRBJ1-4
CASSFRTGLTNEKLFF
TGTGCCAGCAGCTTTAGGACAGGGCTAACTAATGAAAAACTGTTTTTT
>.|.|13|TRBV11-2|TRBJ2-7
CASSSEPDYEQYF
TGTGCCAGCAGCTCCGAACCTGATTACGAGCAGTACTTC
>.|TRBD1|13|TRBV6-5|TRBJ1-2
CASSYARGDGYTF
TGTGCCAGCAGTTACGCCAGGGGGGACGGCTACACCTTC
>.|.|14|TRBV7-2|TRBJ2-1
CASSQTHSPNEQFF
TGTGCCAGCAGCCAAACACATTCCCCCAATGAGCAGTTCTTC
>.|.|10|TRBV29-1|TRBJ2-1
CSAGDDEQFF
TGCAGCGCAGGGGACGATGAGCAGTTCTTC
>.|TRBD2|18|TRBV5-1|TRBJ2-3
CASSRGLAGGHGTDTQYF
TGCGCCAGCAGCCGGGGACTAGCGGGGGGGCACGGCACAGATACGCAGTATTTT
>.|.|15|TRBV4-1|TRBJ2-3
CASSQLSTGTDTQYF
TGCGCCAGCAGCCAACTATCAACGGGCACAGATACGCAGTATTTT
>.|.|15|TRBV9|TRBJ1-6
CASSVSDSYNSPLHF
TGTGCCAGCAGCGTCTCAGACTCCTATAATTCACCCCTCCACTTT
>many|.|14|TRBV5-1|TRBJ2-2
CASSLAVTSGELFF
TGCGCCAGCAGCTTGGCCGTCACATCAGGGGAGCTGTTTTTT
>.|.|13|TRBV25-1|TRBJ2-7
CASSPGAYYEQYF
TGTGCCAGCAGTCCCGGGGCCTACTACGAGCAGTACTTC
>.|TRBD1|13|TRBV28|TRBJ1-4
CASRGQGSEKLFF
TGTGCCAGCAGAGGACAGGGAAGTGAAAAACTGTTTTTT
>.|.|14|TRBV3-1/TRBV3-2|TRBJ2-5
CASRGGPSRETQYF
TGTGCCAGCAGGGGGGGGCCATCGCGAGAGACCCAGTACTTC
>.|.|14|TRBV5-6|TRBJ1-2
CATTSLGGAYGYTF
TGTGCCACCACCTCGTTAGGGGGGGCCTATGGCTACACCTTC
>.|.|15|TRBV1|TRBJ2-6
CTSSILESRANVLTF
TGCACCAGCAGCATTTTGGAAAGTCGGGCCAACGTCCTGACTTTC
>.|.|16|TRBV7-2|TRBJ1-5
CASSLAGYADNQPQHF
TGTGCCAGCAGCTTAGCGGGTTATGCAGACAATCAGCCCCAGCATTTT
>.|.|13|TRBV11-2|TRBJ1-1
CASSFVVGTEAFF
TGTGCCAGCAGCTTCGTGGTCGGGACTGAAGCTTTCTTT
>once|.|12|TRBV24-1|TRBJ1-1
CATSDSSTEAFF
TGTGCCACCAGTGATTCAAGTACTGAAGCTTTCTTT
>.|TRBD2|14|TRBV18|TRBJ2-1
CASSPTSGYNEQFF
TGTGCCAGCTCACCGACTAGCGGTTACAATGAGCAGTTCTTC
>.|TRBD1|14|TRBV10-3|TRBJ2-7
CATETGTGSYEQYF
TGTGCCACCGAGACCGGGACAGGGTCCTACGAGCAGTACTTC
>.|.|14|TRBV7-2|TRBJ1-6
CASSGRGGESPLHF
TGTGCCAGCAGTGGCAGGGGAGGTGAATCACCCCTCCACTTT
>.|.|13|TRBV12-3/TRBV12-4|TRBJ2-5
CASTGGSQETQYF
TGTGCCAGTACGGGGGGCTCGCAAGAGACCCAGTACTTC
>once|.|15|TRBV7-3|TRBJ2-3
CASSLKSRSTDTQYF
TGTGCCAGCAGCTTAAAAAGCAGAAGCACAGATACGCAGTATTTT
>.|.|16|TRBV5-4|TRBJ2-3
CASSFRGVSSTDTQYF
TGTGCCAGCAGCTTCCGCGGAGTCTCAAGCACAGATACGCAGTATTTT
>.|TRBD1|16|TRBV27|TRBJ1-6
CASSLEGTVYNSPLHF
TGTGCCAGCAGTTTAGAGGGGACAGTCTATAATTCACCCCTCCACTTT
>.|TRBD1|16|TRBV3-1/TRBV3-2|TRBJ1-1
CASSQADRVKNTEAFF
TGTGCCAGCAGCCAAGCAGACAGGGTTAAGAACACTGAAGCTTTCTTT
>.|.|15|TRBV7-2|TRBJ2-3
CASSPDYLSTDTQYF
TGTGCCAGCAGCCCCGACTACCTGAGCACAGATACGCAGTATTTT
>.|.|14|TRBV5-1|TRBJ1-2
CASNLGTTDYGYTF
TGCGCCAGCAACCTTGGGACGACCGACTATGGCTACACCTTC
>.|TRBD1|15|TRBV19|TRBJ1-5
CASSWTGGGNQPQHF
TGTGCCAGTAGCTGGACAGGGGGCGGCAATCAGCCCCAGCATTTT
>once|.|14|TRBV15|TRBJ2-7
CATSRDLQDGEQYF
TGTGCCACCAGCAGAGACCTCCAGGACGGGGAGCAGTACTTC
>.|TRBD1|15|TRBV7-9|TRBJ1-1
CASSVRGVSVTEAFF
TGTGCCAGCAGCGTCAGGGGGGTCAGCGTCACTGAAGCTTTCTTT
>.|.|15|TRBV5-6|TRBJ1-4
CASSSPSSTNEKLFF
TGTGCCAGCAGTTCCCCGTCCTCAACTAATGAAAAACTGTTTTTT
>.|TRBD1|14|TRBV7-3|TRBJ1-1
CASSPTGTNTEAFF
TGTGCCAGCAGCCCGACAGGGACGAACACTGAAGCTTTCTTT
>.|.|14|TRBV6-5|TRBJ1-3
CASRQLTGLHTIYF
TGTGCCAGCAGGCAGCTCACAGGGTTACACACCATATATTTT
>.|.|13|TRBV19|TRBJ1-2
CASSIEAGYGYTF
TGTGCCAGTAGTATAGAGGCCGGCTATGGCTACACCTTC
>.|TRBD1|15|TRBV2|TRBJ1-5
CASSGQGVSNQPQHF
TGTGCCAGCAGCGGACAGGGGGTGAGCAATCAGCCCCAGCATTTT
>.|.|19|TRBV7-9|TRBJ2-6
CASSTTRQELNSGANVLTF
TGTGCCAGCAGCACAACCCGACAGGAGTTAAACTCTGGGGCCAACGTCCTGACTTTC
>once|.|10|TRBV7-9|TRBJ1-2
CASSLRGYTF
TGTGCCAGCAGCTTAAGGGGCTACACCTTC
>.|TRBD1|15|TRBV28|TRBJ2-1
CASSSPYTGATEQFF
TGTGCCAGCAGTTCGCCTTACACAGGGGCCACTGAGCAGTTCTTC
>.|.|13|TRBV5-5|TRBJ1-1
CASEFGGRTEAFF
TGTGCCAGCGAGTTCGGGGGGCGTACTGAAGCTTTCTTT
>.|.|14|TRBV27|TRBJ2-3
CATSLGGRGDTQYF
TGTGCCACCTCCCTCGGGGGGCGGGGAGATACGCAGTATTTT
>.|.|15|TRBV14|TRBJ1-6
CASSQDLLGNSPLHF
TGTGCCAGCAGCCAAGACCTCCTTGGTAATTCACCCCTCCACTTT
>few|.|18|TRBV7-6|TRBJ1-2
CASSFSSEDSPTNYGYTF
TGTGCCAGCAGCTTTTCCTCGGAGGACAGTCCTACTAACTATGGCTACACCTTC
>.|.|15|TRBV27|TRBJ2-1
CASSFEGWSYNEQFF
TGTGCCAGCAGTTTCGAGGGGTGGTCCTACAATGAGCAGTTCTTC
>.|.|15|TRBV5-1|TRBJ2-3
CATSFQVGYTDTQYF
TGCGCCACCTCTTTTCAAGTCGGATACACAGATACGCAGTATTTT
>few|.|14|TRBV6-4|TRBJ2-1
CASSRDSSYNEQFF
TGTGCCAGCAGCCGGGACTCCTCCTACAATGAGCAGTTCTTC
>.|TRBD2|16|TRBV7-2|TRBJ2-3
CASSLRGGGTTDTQYF
TGTGCCAGCAGCTTAAGGGGCGGGGGGACCACAGATACGCAGTATTTT
>.|.|13|TRBV3-1/TRBV3-2|TRBJ2-1
CASSQERRVEQFF
TGTGCCAGCAGCCAAGAAAGGAGGGTTGAGCAGTTCTTC
>.|TRBD1|16|TRBV5-1|TRBJ2-1
CASSSDPGQGYNEQFF
TGCGCCAGCAGCTCCGACCCGGGACAGGGATACAATGAGCAGTTCTTC
>.|TRBD1|14|TRBV29-1|TRBJ2-5
CSVAKGTAGETQYF
TGCAGCGTAGCAAAAGGGACAGCTGGAGAGACCCAGTACTTC
>.|TRBD1|15|TRBV19|TRBJ2-3
CASKGQGAGTDTQYF
TGTGCCAGTAAGGGGCAGGGGGCTGGCACAGATACGCAGTATTTT
>.|.|11|TRBV6-2/TRBV6-3|TRBJ2-7
CASSDSYEQYF
TGTGCCAGCAGTGACTCCTACGAGCAGTACTTC
>few|.|14|TRBV2|TRBJ1-5
CASRKTGEDQPQHF
TGTGCCAGCAGGAAGACAGGAGAAGATCAGCCCCAGCATTTT
>few|.|17|TRBV10-2|TRBJ2-7
CASSESPYRRPRNEQYF
TGCGCCAGCAGTGAGAGCCCTTACAGGAGGCCTCGGAACGAGCAGTACTTC
>once|.|18|TRBV5-1|TRBJ2-6
CASSLGYSLEPGANVLTF
TGCGCCAGCAGCTTGGGGTACAGCTTGGAGCCTGGGGCCAACGTCCTGACTTTC
>.|.|17|TRBV5-8|TRBJ1-1
CASSLFVAAGVDTEAFF
TGTGCCAGCAGCTTGTTTGTCGCGGCAGGAGTCGACACTGAAGCTTTCTTT
>.|.|14|TRBV7-2|TRBJ1-1
CASRLTDLNTEAFF
TGTGCCAGCAGGTTGACAGACTTGAACACTGAAGCTTTCTTT
>medium-sized|.|13|TRBV28|TRBJ2-7
CASSPTALYEQYF
TGTGCCAGCAGTCCGACAGCCTTATACGAGCAGTACTTC